The next 24 T cell receptor beta chains were all read from a single sample in a study of vaccination and CD4 T cells after COVID-19. Treatment specified: roughly ten-day PBMC culture with coronavirus spike peptide pools or control peptides (ViraFEST assay). The Oncomine TCR Beta short-read assay sequenced DNA from cultured CD4+ T cells. One entry per CDR3 protein, called by TCRdb with MiXCR from the PCR reads. The table shows about 27,000 distinct CDR3 sequences, with around 64% occurring only once. No antigen is known for these receptors. Sample: CD4+ T cells from blood, cultured in vitro, taken after SARS-CoV-2 vaccination. The receptors stem from a human donor who received a COVID-19 vaccine.

The V and J genes are TRBV7-8 and TRBJ2-1, with 7 bases identical to TRBD2. This CDR3 comprises 15 residues. After removal of 4 bases from V and 8 bases from J, the junction contained 11 bases not matched to a gene. Germline CDR1 reads SGHVS; CDR2 reads FQNEAQ. Here the CDR3 reads CASSSSGLVGYEQFF. The CDR3 nucleotides are TGTGCCAGCAGCTCTAGCGGCTTGGTGGGGTATGAGCAGTTCTTC.

The J gene is TRBJ2-5, the V gene TRBV5-1, with unresolved D. Germline V gives CDR1 SGHRS, CDR2 YFSETQ. The CDR3 is made up of 13 amino acids. V was trimmed by 2 bases and J by 2 bases, leaving 7 bases between them. The CDR3 is CASSFRLQETQYF. The CDR3, as DNA: TGCGCCAGCAGCTTCAGGTTACAAGAGACCCAGTACTTC.

The chain carries TRBV10-3 and TRBJ2-5, with D unclear. The V gene's germline CDR1 is ENHRY and CDR2 SYGVKD. CDR3 length: 15 amino acids. V lost 2 bases to trimming and J lost 7 bases, with 17 bases between them. The CDR3 DNA is TGTGCCATCAGTGAGATACTTACATCGAGGTGGACCCAGTACTTC. Its translation is CAISEILTSRWTQYF.

The chain joins TRBV2 to TRBJ2-1; 12 bases map to TRBD1. The CDR3 totals 16 residues. The J segment lost 2 bases and the V segment lost 6 bases, leaving 5 bases of the junction unmatched. In germline, CDR1 is SNHLY, CDR2 FYNNEI. This CDR3 is CASRAGQGAPYNEQFF. CDR3 bases: TGTGCCAGCAGAGCGGGACAGGGGGCGCCCTACAATGAGCAGTTCTTC. Full variable domain (missing parts from reference TRBV2 and TRBJ2-1): EPEVTQTPSHQVTQMGQEVILRCVPISNHLYFYWYRQILGQKVEFLVSFYNNEISEKSEIFDDQFSVERPDGSNFTLKIRSTKLEDSAMYFCASRAGQGAPYNEQFFGPGTRLTVL.

V and J are TRBV5-4 and TRBJ1-2, with 9 nucleotides matching TRBD1. With 5 bases clipped from V and 8 bases from J, the junction kept 7 bases outside the gene matches. This CDR3 is 13 amino acids long. Germline V lookup: CDR1 SGHNT, CDR2 YYREEE (reference sequence). CDR3 in amino acids: CASRLTGGRGYTF. CDR3 bases: TGTGCCAGCAGACTAACAGGGGGCAGGGGCTACACCTTC.

In its sample, this clonotype is medium-sized. This chain connects TRBV20-1 to TRBJ2-3; 9 bases match TRBD2. V lost 1 base to trimming and J lost 3 bases; unmatched junction nucleotides: 5. CDR1 is DFQATT and CDR2 is SNEGSKA in the germline V gene (reference sequence). The CDR3 has 15 amino acids. The DNA for the CDR3 is TGCAGTGCTAGAGTCGGCGGGGGGGCGACAGATACGCAGTATTTT. Encoded protein: CSARVGGGATDTQYF.

The chain employs TRBV19 and TRBJ1-5, with unresolved D. The V gene lost 9 bases and the J gene lost 3 bases, with 6 bases spanning the gap. The CDR3 sequence is 11 residues long. The germline CDR1 and CDR2 sequences are LNHDA and SQIVND (reference sequence). The CDR3 DNA is TGTGCCAGCAGCCTCAATCAGCCCCAGCATTTT. It translates to CASSLNQPQHF.

This clonotype appeared once. The J gene is TRBJ2-2, the V gene TRBV20-1; unclear D gene. Germline loops: CDR1 DFQATT, CDR2 SNEGSKA (reference sequence). The CDR3 contains 13 residues. V was shortened by 2 bases and J by 0 bases, with 4 bases between the two germline ends. The CDR3 reads CSARQANTGELFF. CDR3 nucleotides: TGCAGTGCTAGACAGGCGAACACCGGGGAGCTGTTTTTT.

This sequence joins TRBV2 and TRBJ2-2; 8 positions agree with TRBD2. Looked up from germline, CDR1 is SNHLY and CDR2 is FYNNEI. The CDR3 covers 15 residues. Germline trimming cut 1 base from V and 4 bases from J; bases unmatched to any gene: 2. CDR3 sequence reads: CASSEDGGATGELFF. The DNA of the CDR3 is TGTGCCAGCAGTGAAGACGGGGGGGCCACCGGGGAGCTGTTTTTT.

The chain is built from TRBV7-8 and TRBJ2-2; possible D gene TRBD1, 6 bases. V gave up 2 bases and J gave up 5 bases, with 15 bases separating them. The germline gives CDR1 SGHVS, CDR2 FQNEAQ. This CDR3 is built from 16 residues. The DNA of the CDR3 is TGTGCCAGCAGCTTACCTCGGACAGTAAGAACCGGGGAGCTGTTTTTT. Translating gives CASSLPRTVRTGELFF.

This clonotype was observed a few times. V gene TRBV30 combines with J gene TRBJ2-7; D ambiguous. The CDR3 totals 11 residues. Germline CDR1 GTSNPN, CDR2 SVGIG (reference sequence). Between the trimmed V and J ends, which lost 3 bases and 5 bases, there was a span of 8 bases. CDR3 coding DNA: TGTGCCTGGAGCCTCAAGGACGAGCAGTACTTC. Protein: CAWSLKDEQYF.

The chain links TRBV11-2 to TRBJ2-3, with a tentative D call TRBD1 (6 bases). The CDR3 length is 14 residues. V was cut by 8 bases and J by 2 bases, with 14 bases left in between. The germline V gene encodes CDR1 SGHAT and CDR2 FQNNGV. CDR3 nucleotides: TGTGCCAGCGCTGGGGGCTCCCTCACAGATACGCAGTATTTT. This gives the protein CASAGGSLTDTQYF.

This clonotype was seen only a few times. This chain uses TRBV11-2 with TRBJ1-5; D gene ambiguous. Germline CDR1 and CDR2: SGHAT and FQNNGV. V shed 1 base and J shed 3 bases, with 7 bases lying between them. This CDR3 contains 14 residues. CDR3 DNA sequence: TGTGCCAGCAGCTTAGGGAAGTCCAATCAGCCCCAGCATTTT. This codes for CASSLGKSNQPQHF.

The chain couples TRBV6-5 to TRBJ1-1; no firm D call. Germline assignment: CDR1 MNHEY and CDR2 SVGAGI. The CDR3 is 14 amino acids. V lost 3 bases and J lost 4, with 12 bases in between. This CDR3 reads CASSYGEGFTEAFF. CDR3 nucleotide sequence: TGTGCCAGCAGTTATGGTGAGGGATTCACTGAAGCTTTCTTT.

In the case of this clonotype: Germline is not matched at one junction end, which may reflect a read error. This sequence joins TRBV5-3 and TRBJ2-3; tentatively, D is TRBD1 (6 bases). TRBV5-3 is labeled an ORF, and its function is uncertain. The CDR3 covers 17 residues. The CDR3 region is CASSLGLTGQSTDTQYF. As DNA, the CDR3 is TGTGCCAGCAGCTTGGGTCTGACAGGTCAGAGCACAGATACGCAGTATTTT.

In this sample, this clonotype turned up a few times. The chain has TRBV19 and TRBJ2-7; 8 bases map to TRBD2. The germline CDR1 and CDR2 sequences are LNHDA and SQIVND (reference sequence). The CDR3 is made up of 14 amino acids. The J segment lost 3 bases and the V segment lost 3 bases, leaving 4 bases of the junction unmatched. Written as DNA, the CDR3 is TGTGCCAGTAGTATCCGGGGGGGCCTCTACGAGCAGTACTTC. Translated, it gives CASSIRGGLYEQYF.

The rearrangement uses TRBV19 and TRBJ2-3; TRBD1 matches 10 bases. The V segment lost 4 bases and the J segment 2 bases; nucleotides outside the gene matches: 9. The CDR3 extends over 17 amino acids. CDR1 is LNHDA and CDR2 is SQIVND in the germline V gene (reference sequence). This CDR3 reads CASSTGTGAQSTDTQYF. Written as DNA, the CDR3 is TGTGCCAGTAGTACGGGGACAGGGGCCCAATCCACAGATACGCAGTATTTT.

This clonotype was recorded a few times. The V gene is TRBV7-9, the J gene TRBJ2-2; unclear D gene. This CDR3 has 13 amino acids. V was clipped by 3 bases and J by 8 bases, with 10 bases between them. In germline, CDR1 is SEHNR, CDR2 FQNEAQ (reference sequence). The CDR3 loop reads CASSLQLRGELFF. DNA of the CDR3: TGTGCCAGCAGCTTGCAGCTGCGAGGGGAGCTGTTTTTT. The whole variable domain, filled in from reference TRBV7-9 and TRBJ2-2, reads DTGVSQNPRHKITKRGQNVTFRCDPISEHNRLYWYRQTLGQGPEFLTYFQNEAQLEKSRLLSDRFSAERPKGSFSTLEIQRTEQGDSAMYLCASSLQLRGELFFGEGSRLTVL.

The CDR3 loop reads CAISEGLAAKTQYF. The CDR3 DNA is TGTGCCATCAGTGAGGGACTAGCAGCCAAGACCCAGTACTTC. This sequence joins TRBV10-3 and TRBJ2-7; TRBD2 matches 8 bases. The J call may not be correct, given that the DNA end is closer to TRBJ2-5. Per the germline V gene, CDR1 is ENHRY and CDR2 is SYGVKD. There are 14 residues in the CDR3.

The genes are TRBV5-6 and TRBJ1-2; 7 bases match TRBD1. The V segment lost 5 bases and the J segment 3 bases; nucleotides outside the gene matches: 10. This CDR3 has 15 residues. Germline V gives CDR1 SGHDT, CDR2 YYEEEE. The CDR3 loop reads CASRFQDRPDYGYTF. CDR3 coding DNA: TGTGCCAGCAGGTTCCAGGACAGGCCCGACTATGGCTACACCTTC.

Regarding this clonotype: Germline is not matched at one junction end, which may reflect a read error. V gene TRBV24-1 combines with J gene TRBJ2-5, with 9 bases aligning to TRBD1. The germline CDR1 and CDR2 sequences are KGHDR and SFDVKD. CDR3 length: 15 residues. The CDR3 sequence: CATSDPGQGREAQYF. CDR3 sequence (DNA): TGTGCCACCAGTGACCCAGGACAGGGGCGAGAGGCCCAGTACTTC.

The chain employs TRBV10-3 and TRBJ1-3; D gene uncertain. The CDR3 spans 12 residues. Trimming shortened V by 8 bases and J by 1 base, and 6 bases separated the two germline ends. CDR1 and CDR2 from the germline V gene are ENHRY and SYGVKD. CDR3 nucleotides: TGTGCCATCGGAGATTCTGGAAACACCATATATTTT. Translating it yields CAIGDSGNTIYF.

The chain recombines TRBV30 with TRBJ1-2; D may be TRBD1 (6 bases). The length of the CDR3 is 13 residues. The V end was cut by 0 bases, the J end by 4 bases, with 9 bases between. CDR1 is GTSNPN and CDR2 is SVGIG in the germline V gene (reference sequence). The CDR3 loop reads CAWSVGRGYGYTF. CDR3 DNA sequence: TGTGCCTGGAGTGTAGGCAGGGGCTATGGCTACACCTTC.

This clonotype was picked up a small number of times. This rearrangement joins TRBV7-8 to TRBJ1-6; D not resolved. The V gene's germline CDR1 is SGHVS and CDR2 FQNEAQ. Deletions cut 4 bases from V and 7 bases from J, with 8 bases between. The CDR3 length is 13 residues. The CDR3 protein is CASSSRPNSPLHF. CDR3 sequence (DNA): TGTGCCAGCAGCTCCAGGCCCAATTCACCCCTCCACTTT.